A single sample is the source of the 25 T cell receptor beta chains below, sequenced in a study of T cells in Graves' hyperthyroidism and ophthalmopathy. Amplified TCR beta CDR3 regions derived from RNA transcripts. RT-PCR in the first round (using the HTBI primer set) targeted the TCR CDR3. MiXCR, applied by TCRdb to the multiplex PCR reads, yields one record per CDR3 protein. The sample shows about 420,000 distinct CDR3 sequences, around 14% of them seen only once. Sequencing used blood. These receptors originate from a young woman with Graves' hyperthyroidism.

This clonotype was seen many times. The chain joins TRBV18 to TRBJ1-5; D uncertain. V was clipped by 2 bases and J by 7 bases, with 9 bases between them. CDR3 length: 13 residues. Germline V lookup: CDR1 KGHSH, CDR2 LQKENI. The CDR3 sequence is CASSPESGQPQHF. DNA of the CDR3: TGTGCCAGCTCACCAGAGTCCGGACAGCCCCAGCATTTT.

This clonotype was seen repeatedly, ten times or more. DNA for the CDR3: TGCAGTGCTAGAGGGGGGGAGGGGCCCCCGAAAGATACGCAGTATTTT. It specifies CSARGGEGPPKDTQYF. The rearrangement uses TRBV20-1 and TRBJ2-3; 7 bases map to TRBD2. Germline CDR1 and CDR2: DFQATT and SNEGSKA (reference sequence). This CDR3 spans 16 amino acids. Germline trimming cut 1 base from V and 5 bases from J; bases unmatched to any gene: 12.

This clonotype was observed at least ten times. This sequence joins TRBV2 and TRBJ2-7; TRBD2 matches 7 bases. V lost 5 bases and J lost 3; bases outside the gene matches: 10. This CDR3 is 15 amino acids long. CDR1 is SNHLY and CDR2 is FYNNEI in the germline V gene. This chain's CDR3 is CASSRERSGDYEQYF. The CDR3 coding sequence is TGTGCCAGCAGTCGCGAAAGGAGCGGGGACTACGAGCAGTACTTC.

This clonotype occurred many times. Sequence at one end of the junction differs from germline and may be a read error. The rearrangement joins TRBV6-1 to TRBJ2-7; a possible D gene is TRBD1 (6 bases). Germline CDR1 MNHNS, CDR2 SASEGT. The CDR3 has 14 residues. CDR3 nucleotide sequence: TGTGCCAGCAATGAAGGGGCAGGGGCGTACGAGCAGTACTTC. This translates into CASNEGAGAYEQYF.

The chain carries TRBV2 and TRBJ2-4, with 8 bases identical to TRBD2. The V gene's germline CDR1 is SNHLY and CDR2 FYNNEI. The CDR3 contains 14 residues. Unmatched junction bases numbered 2, after V lost 5 bases and J lost 2 bases. Written as DNA, the CDR3 is TGTGCCAGCAGTTATAGCGGGACCAAAAACATTCAGTACTTC. Translated, it gives CASSYSGTKNIQYF.

This clonotype was found many times. V is TRBV5-1 and J is TRBJ2-3; no reliable D call. With 1 base removed from V and 3 bases from J, the gap between germline ends came to 12 bases. The CDR3 is 15 amino acids. Germline loops: CDR1 SGHRS, CDR2 YFSETQ. This chain's CDR3 is CASSLSSPRTDTQYF. In DNA, the CDR3 is TGCGCCAGCAGCTTGAGCTCGCCGAGAACAGATACGCAGTATTTT.

This clonotype came up many times. The rearrangement joins TRBV7-6 to TRBJ2-3; D is uncertain. With 2 bases removed from V and 4 bases from J, the gap between germline ends came to 10 bases. The length of the CDR3 is 14 residues. CDR1 and CDR2 from the germline V gene are SGHVS and FNYEAQ. In DNA, the CDR3 is TGTGCCAGCAGCTTATTAAGCCCACCAGATACGCAGTATTTT. Translation gives CASSLLSPPDTQYF.

This chain links TRBV5-1 with TRBJ2-1; 16 nucleotides align to TRBD2. Per the germline V gene, CDR1 is SGHRS and CDR2 is YFSETQ. Trimming took 5 bases from V and 3 from J; bases not matched to a gene: 5. This CDR3 is built from 17 residues. CDR3 bases: TGCGCCAGCAGAACGGGACTAGCGGGAGGGATCTACAATGAGCAGTTCTTC. Translated: CASRTGLAGGIYNEQFF.

This clonotype was found many times. This chain connects TRBV7-8 to TRBJ2-1; 9 bases are shared with TRBD2. Germline trimming cut 7 bases from V and 2 bases from J; bases unmatched to any gene: 15. There are 18 residues in the CDR3. CDR1 and CDR2 (germline): SGHVS, FQNEAQ. This CDR3 reads CASNSGLAGSGAYNEQFF. The CDR3 coding sequence is TGTGCCAGCAACTCGGGACTAGCAGGATCCGGAGCCTACAATGAGCAGTTCTTC. The full variable domain, completed using reference TRBV7-8 and TRBJ2-1, is GAGVSQSPRYKVAKRGQDVALRCDPISGHVSLFWYQQALGQGPEFLTYFQNEAQLDKSGLPSDRFFAERPEGSVSTLKIQRTQQEDSAVYLCASNSGLAGSGAYNEQFFGPGTRLTVL.

This clonotype was recorded at least ten times. V is TRBV3-1 and J is TRBJ2-7, with 12 bases lining up with TRBD2. V was clipped by 2 bases and J by 6 bases; unmatched bases: 11. The CDR3 runs to 17 residues. In germline, CDR1 is LGHDT, CDR2 YNNKEL (reference sequence). The CDR3 sequence is CASSQSFAGLAGTEQYF. The CDR3 DNA reads TGTGCCAGCAGCCAATCCTTTGCCGGACTAGCGGGAACCGAGCAGTACTTC.

This clonotype was observed at least ten times. The CDR3: CSARGLAGGPGEQYF. The DNA for the CDR3 is TGCAGTGCTAGAGGACTAGCGGGAGGGCCCGGCGAGCAGTACTTC. V and J are TRBV20-1 and TRBJ2-7; TRBD2 matches 14 bases. Germline V gene sequence: CDR1 DFQATT, CDR2 SNEGSKA (reference sequence). The length of the CDR3 is 15 residues. The junction had 5 bases not matched to a gene; V was cut back by 1 base and J by 6 bases.

CDR3 nucleotide sequence: TGTGCCACCAGTGATTTCTCCCCGGGCTCCTACAATGAGCAGTTCTTC. It specifies CATSDFSPGSYNEQFF. The chain couples TRBV24-1 to TRBJ2-1, with D hard to call. V dropped 1 base and J dropped 0 bases, with 9 bases sitting between them. The CDR3 loop spans 16 amino acids. Looked up from germline, CDR1 is KGHDR and CDR2 is SFDVKD.

This clonotype was recorded at least ten times. This rearrangement joins TRBV10-3 to TRBJ1-1; possible D gene TRBD1, 5 bases. CDR3 length: 15 amino acids. Trimming took off 10 bases at V and 1 base at J, with 19 bases between the two ends. Germline values: CDR1 ENHRY, CDR2 SYGVKD. The CDR3 nucleotides read TGTGCCACAAAGGGGAGAGGGGACGGGAACACTGAAGCTTTCTTT. It translates to CATKGRGDGNTEAFF.

Many counts were recorded for this clonotype. The CDR3 sequence: CASSISGRADEQYF. CDR3 sequence (DNA): TGTGCCAGCTCAATAAGCGGGAGAGCCGACGAGCAGTACTTC. The genes are TRBV18 and TRBJ2-7, with 8 positions matching TRBD2. The CDR3 runs to 14 residues. V dropped 5 bases and J dropped 5; count of bases not matched to a gene: 8. Germline loops: CDR1 KGHSH, CDR2 LQKENI.

This rearrangement joins TRBV4-2 to TRBJ2-1; 7 bases match TRBD2. J lost 4 bases, V lost 4 bases, and 7 bases had no gene match. CDR1 is LGHNA, CDR2 YNFKEQ, per germline. The length of the CDR3 is 15 residues. CDR3 sequence: CASSPLASGYNEQFF. DNA for the CDR3: TGTGCCAGCAGCCCCTTGGCTAGCGGTTACAATGAGCAGTTCTTC.

This clonotype was observed many times. The chain links TRBV12-3 or TRBV12-4 to TRBJ2-1, with no clear D. This CDR3 contains 14 residues. The germline V and J ends were trimmed by 5 bases and 1 base, with 9 bases remaining between them. The DNA of the CDR3 is TGTGCCAGCAGTCCACAAGAATCCTACAATGAGCAGTTCTTC. Its protein product is CASSPQESYNEQFF.

There are many counts of this clonotype. The chain carries TRBV18 and TRBJ2-5; D is uncertain. Germline V gives CDR1 KGHSH, CDR2 LQKENI. The CDR3 covers 15 residues. The V end was cut by 6 bases, the J end by 2 bases, with 16 bases between. CDR3 protein: CASSPPGPTQETQYF. For the CDR3, the DNA is TGTGCCAGCTCGCCCCCCGGGCCGACTCAAGAGACCCAGTACTTC.

The chain uses TRBV29-1 and TRBJ1-2; D gene uncertain. Trimming took 3 bases from V and 0 from J, leaving 11 bases between them. Germline assignment: CDR1 SQVTM and CDR2 ANQGSEA. This CDR3 has 14 residues. The CDR3 region is CSVDLARTNYGYTF. The CDR3 nucleotides are TGCAGCGTTGATCTGGCCAGGACTAACTATGGCTACACCTTC.

This sequence joins TRBV11-2 and TRBJ2-1, with 11 nucleotides matching TRBD2. In germline, CDR1 is SGHAT, CDR2 FQNNGV. CDR3 size: 15 residues. J was trimmed by 4 bases and V by 5 bases; bases with no gene match: 4. CDR3 residues: CASSRTSGYYNEQFF. The CDR3 DNA sequence: TGTGCCAGCAGCCGGACTAGCGGGTATTACAATGAGCAGTTCTTC.

Many counts were recorded for this clonotype. This rearrangement joins TRBV18 to TRBJ2-1, with D unresolved. The CDR3 covers 13 residues. Trimming took off 3 bases at V and 6 bases at J, with 9 bases between the two ends. Germline V lookup: CDR1 KGHSH, CDR2 LQKENI. CDR3 nucleotides: TGTGCCAGCTCACCTGACTTACTCAATGAGCAGTTCTTC. This gives the protein CASSPDLLNEQFF.

There are many counts of this clonotype. The chain uses TRBV29-1 and TRBJ2-1; D unresolved. Trimming cost V 7 bases and J 5 bases, with 18 bases left between them. This CDR3 spans 14 amino acids. Germline V lookup: CDR1 SQVTM, CDR2 ANQGSEA. The CDR3 protein is CSAVTRYHNNEQFF. CDR3 nucleotides: TGCAGCGCAGTGACACGATATCACAACAATGAGCAGTTCTTC.

The table lists this clonotype with many counts. The chain is built from TRBV3-1 and TRBJ2-1, with unresolved D. The germline V gene has CDR1 LGHDT and CDR2 YNNKEL (reference sequence). The CDR3 has 15 amino acids. V was clipped by 1 base and J by 0 bases, with 7 bases between them. Here the CDR3 reads CASSQGGSSYNEQFF. CDR3 nucleotide sequence: TGTGCCAGCAGCCAAGGGGGTAGCTCCTACAATGAGCAGTTCTTC.

Many counts were recorded for this clonotype. CDR3 nucleotides: TGTGCCATCAGCCCCACAGGGGCGGGAGAGCAGTACTTC. This sequence encodes CAISPTGAGEQYF. The chain links TRBV10-3 to TRBJ2-7; the D gene is possibly TRBD1 (7 bases). Trimming cost V 6 bases and J 7 bases, with 16 bases left between them. Per germline, CDR1 ENHRY and CDR2 SYGVKD. This CDR3 contains 13 residues.

This clonotype was detected ten times or more. This rearrangement joins TRBV15 to TRBJ2-5; possible D gene TRBD2, 5 bases. The V and J ends lost 2 bases and 5 bases respectively, with 15 bases between them. The CDR3 covers 15 residues. Germline V gene data show CDR1 as LNHNV and CDR2 as YYDKDF (reference sequence). CDR3 sequence reads: CATSRMDSPGETQYF. DNA of the CDR3: TGTGCCACCAGCAGAATGGACTCGCCCGGGGAGACCCAGTACTTC.

This clonotype was seen ten or more times. The rearrangement links TRBV12-3 or TRBV12-4 to TRBJ2-1; a possible D gene is TRBD2 (5 bases). The CDR3 sequence is 14 residues long. Trimming took off 1 base at V and 1 base at J, with 5 bases between the two ends. CDR3 DNA: TGTGCCAGCAGTTTAGGCGGGTCCTACAATGAGCAGTTCTTC. Its translation is CASSLGGSYNEQFF.